The entry below gives a single TCR beta chain sequence along with its context. Its target is not known. MiXCR was run by TCRdb on the reads, yielding one entry per CDR3 protein. The table lists more than 650,000 distinct CDR3 sequences, less than 40% of them singletons, with 2.8% in the top ten. This record belongs to a study of T cell repertoires in cytomegalovirus infection. Across the study: An indication of both CMV infection and matching HLA type came from public TCR beta signatures. Findings of the study overall: HLA-C-restricted TCR beta clonotypes specific for CMV led the ex vivo response. Cumulative public TCR beta family frequency identified CMV carriers with the relevant HLA.

V dropped 2 bases and J dropped 2 bases, with 13 bases sitting between them. Germline V CDR1 and CDR2: MNHEY, SMNVEV (reference sequence). The length of the CDR3 is 17 residues. What was sequenced was PBMCs. The chain is built from TRBV27 and TRBJ1-6; D unclear. The clonotype originates from a human donor in good health (CMV status not recorded). Some clones in this sample may be carry-over from other donors' samples. In DNA form, the CDR3 reads TGTGCCAGCAGTTTACATCGTAACAGCCCCTATAATTCACCCCTCCACTTT. Translated: CASSLHRNSPYNSPLHF.